The 16 T cell receptor beta chains given below trace back to one sample, sequenced in a study of graft-versus-host responses after intestinal transplantation. Profiled with immunoSEQ multiplex PCR; TCRdb holds only in-frame clones, not every one. The table includes around 15,000 clones, roughly 79% detected once. Intraepithelial plus lamina propria lymphocytes were released by processing graft tissue. The material was ileum tissue, obtained roughly 460 days after intestinal transplant. The receptors were sampled from a human patient who received an intestinal transplant, so some T cells may come from the graft donor.

The chain combines TRBV7-2 with TRBJ2-7; D ambiguous. Germline V lookup: CDR1 SGHTA, CDR2 FQGNSA. The CDR3 loop spans 14 amino acids. Trimming took off 0 bases at V and 3 bases at J, with 9 bases between the two ends. CDR3 residues: CASSLAAADYEQYF. The CDR3 DNA sequence: TGTGCCAGCAGCTTAGCGGCAGCAGACTACGAGCAGTACTTC.

The V and J genes are TRBV11-2 and TRBJ1-1; a weak D match, TRBD1 (5 bases). The CDR3 loop spans 15 amino acids. V was clipped by 0 bases and J by 0 bases, with 8 bases between them. Looked up from germline, CDR1 is SGHAT and CDR2 is FQNNGV. CDR3 in DNA: TGTGCCAGCAGCTTAGACAAGGGGTTGAACACTGAAGCTTTCTTT. Translated, it gives CASSLDKGLNTEAFF.

The rearrangement joins TRBV25-1 to TRBJ2-1; 9 bases are a match to TRBD2. Germline loops: CDR1 MGHDK, CDR2 SYGVNS. The CDR3 runs 14 residues. V lost 3 bases to trimming and J lost 10 bases; unmatched junction nucleotides: 7. CDR3 region: CASSEPSGVREQFF. CDR3 nucleotides: TGTGCCAGCAGTGAGCCTAGCGGGGTGCGAGAGCAGTTCTTC.

This clone turned up a few times. The chain employs TRBV6-5 and TRBJ2-7; no definite D call. This CDR3 region has 13 residues. V lost 5 bases and J 0 bases, leaving 8 bases between the germline ends. Looked up from germline, CDR1 is MNHEY and CDR2 is SVGAGI. CDR3 in DNA: TGTGCCAGCAGTCCCCAGGTCTCCTACGAGCAGTACTTC. It encodes CASSPQVSYEQYF.

The CDR3 nucleotides are TGTGCCAGCAGTAGGGGGCCCGGAAACACCATATATTTT. Translating gives CASSRGPGNTIYF. V and J are TRBV11-3 and TRBJ1-3, with 7 bases aligning to TRBD1. J was trimmed by 4 bases and V by 6 bases; bases with no gene match: 3. This CDR3 has 13 residues. The germline gives CDR1 SGHNT, CDR2 YENEEA. Supplemented by reference TRBV11-3 and TRBJ1-3, the full variable domain reads EAGVVQSPRYKIIEKKQPVAFWCNPISGHNTLYWYLQNLGQGPELLIRYENEEAVDDSQLPKDRFSAERLKGVDSTLKIQPAELGDSAVYLCASSRGPGNTIYFGEGSWLTVV.

This clone was seen a handful of times. The gene calls are TRBV19 and TRBJ2-3, with 14 bases lining up with TRBD2. This CDR3 has 17 amino acids. Trimming cost V 6 bases and J 3 bases; bases outside gene matches: 8. Germline loops: CDR1 LNHDA, CDR2 SQIVND (reference sequence). CDR3 nucleotide sequence: TGTGCCAGTAGCCCCTTGACTAGCGGGGGGGCAACAGATACGCAGTATTTT. It specifies CASSPLTSGGATDTQYF.

The chain has TRBV2 and TRBJ2-2; D unclear. V was shortened by 0 bases and J by 4 bases, with 6 bases between the two germline ends. CDR3 length: 14 residues. CDR1 is SNHLY and CDR2 is FYNNEI in the germline V gene. The CDR3 region has the DNA TGTGCCAGCAGTGAAGCGGCCCTCACCGGGGAGCTGTTTTTT. It specifies CASSEAALTGELFF.

The chain recombines TRBV5-8 with TRBJ2-7; 8 nucleotides align to TRBD1. Germline V lookup: CDR1 SGHTS, CDR2 YDEGEE. The CDR3 extends over 15 amino acids. The J segment lost 5 bases and the V segment lost 4 bases, leaving 11 bases of the junction unmatched. CDR3 nucleotides: TGTGCCAGCAGCCGTCAGGACAGGGAAAGCAACGAGCAGTACTTC. This gives the protein CASSRQDRESNEQYF.

V usage is TRBV29-1 and J usage is TRBJ2-5, with D tentatively TRBD2 (5 bases). The last part of the DNA fits TRBJ2-7 better; the J call may be wrong. There are 13 residues in the CDR3. The germline V gene encodes CDR1 SQVTM and CDR2 ANQGSEA. CDR3 amino acids: CSVVLGGTYEQYF. The CDR3 nucleotides read TGCAGCGTCGTTCTAGGAGGCACCTACGAGCAGTACTTC.

CDR3 region: CASSFGQGPSPLHF. CDR3 bases: TGTGCCAGCAGCTTCGGACAGGGGCCCTCACCCCTCCACTTT. The chain combines TRBV7-9 with TRBJ1-6; 9 bases line up with TRBD1. The CDR3 has 14 amino acids. Germline V CDR1 and CDR2: SEHNR, FQNEAQ (reference sequence). V was pared by 3 bases and J by 10 bases, with 4 bases of the junction left unmatched.

The chain employs TRBV11-2 and TRBJ2-7; TRBD1 is a possible D gene (5 bases). This CDR3 spans 14 amino acids. Per germline, CDR1 SGHAT and CDR2 FQNNGV. The V end lost 2 bases, the J end lost 6 bases, and 14 bases lay between the germline ends. CDR3 bases: TGTGCCAGCAGCTTATTGGCAGGGAATTCCGAGCAGTACTTC. This codes for CASSLLAGNSEQYF.

The chain joins TRBV2 to TRBJ1-4, with TRBD1 matching over 7 bases. This CDR3 region has 13 residues. Germline V gives CDR1 SNHLY, CDR2 FYNNEI. With 8 bases clipped from V and 5 bases from J, the junction kept 5 bases outside the gene matches. CDR3 in amino acids: CASGTVGNEKLFF. The DNA of the CDR3 is TGTGCCAGCGGGACAGTAGGAAATGAAAAACTGTTTTTT.

The V and J genes are TRBV7-2 and TRBJ1-2; D unclear. Germline lookup yields CDR1 SGHTA and CDR2 FQGNSA. There are 17 residues in the CDR3. Trimming cost V 5 bases and J 4 bases, with 23 bases left between them. CDR3 in amino acids: CASSPPGGPGSIYGYTF. DNA for the CDR3: TGTGCCAGCAGCCCCCCCGGTGGGCCAGGATCTATCTATGGCTACACCTTC.

The chain has TRBV6-6 and TRBJ1-1; D gene unclear. Trimming pared 2 bases from V and 4 bases from J, leaving 11 bases between. Germline V gene sequence: CDR1 MNHNY, CDR2 SVGAGI (reference sequence). The CDR3 loop spans 14 amino acids. CDR3 sequence (DNA): TGTGCCAGCAGTTACAGCGGAGAGGCCACTGAAGCTTTCTTT. Translating gives CASSYSGEATEAFF.

This chain connects TRBV7-9 to TRBJ2-7; 11 bases are a match to TRBD1. Losses at the gene ends were 2 bases for V and 4 bases for J; bases not matched to a gene: 1. CDR1 and CDR2 (germline): SEHNR, FQNEAQ (reference sequence). The CDR3 covers 14 residues. CDR3 sequence reads: CASSLRDRGYEQYF. CDR3 DNA: TGTGCCAGCAGCTTAAGGGACAGGGGGTACGAGCAGTACTTC.

This clone was seen only a few times. The chain joins TRBV7-8 to TRBJ1-1; TRBD1 matches 7 bases. The CDR3 length is 16 residues. V lost 1 base and J lost 3; bases outside the gene matches: 8. The germline gives CDR1 SGHVS, CDR2 FQNEAQ. As DNA, the CDR3 is TGTGCCAGCAGCTTAGTTCAGGGACAGAGACACACTGAAGCTTTCTTT. Translated, it gives CASSLVQGQRHTEAFF.